This T cell receptor (beta chain) came from a study of cytomegalovirus exposure and HLA in healthy donors. Germline CDR1 SNHLY, CDR2 FYNNEI. The CDR3 sequence is 14 residues long. V was trimmed by 11 bases and J by 1 base, leaving 16 bases between them. This table comes from immunoSEQ multiplex PCR, and its TCRdb copy is limited to in-frame clones, with some not included. Of about 110,000 clones listed, roughly 84% are singletons. The TCR comes from a woman aged 18-29 years in good health and CMV-seronegative. The V and J genes are TRBV2 and TRBJ2-3, with D perhaps TRBD2 (6 bases). What was sequenced was PBMCs. CDR3 DNA sequence: TGTGCCCACACCGGGACTTTCGGCACAGATACGCAGTATTTT. It yields the protein CAHTGTFGTDTQYF.